One and the same sample provided the 17 T cell receptor beta chains below, sequenced in a study of blood T cell repertoires in COVID-19. Profiling relied on immunoSEQ multiplex PCR, and the TCRdb table lists in-frame clones only, not all of them. The sample contains some 200,000 clones, 85% to 90% of which appear only once. The sample was peripheral blood. These receptors were obtained from a woman older than 75 in a cohort sampled during active or convalescent COVID-19.

The chain employs TRBV7-2 and TRBJ1-4; tentatively, D is TRBD1 (5 bases). The CDR3 sequence is 16 residues long. The V and J ends lost 3 bases and 0 bases respectively, with 11 bases between them. Germline loops: CDR1 SGHTA, CDR2 FQGNSA. The CDR3 spells CASSLGLGATNEKLFF. In DNA, the CDR3 is TGTGCCAGCAGCTTGGGACTCGGGGCAACTAATGAAAAACTGTTTTTT.

The V and J genes are TRBV28 and TRBJ2-1, with 8 nucleotides matching TRBD2. V lost 8 bases to trimming and J lost 2 bases; unmatched junction nucleotides: 8. The CDR3 sequence is 15 residues long. From germline, CDR1 is MDHEN and CDR2 SYDVKM. The CDR3 reads CASQGGLEPYNEQFF. The CDR3 nucleotides read TGTGCCAGCCAAGGGGGACTAGAGCCCTACAATGAGCAGTTCTTC.

The V call is TRBV4-1, the J call TRBJ2-1, with TRBD2 identical over 8 bases. The CDR3 totals 15 residues. With V trimmed by 4 bases and J by 4 bases, 6 bases remained unmatched. Germline lookup yields CDR1 MGHRA and CDR2 YSYEKL. The CDR3 region is CASSLIAGKYNEQFF. The CDR3 bases are TGCGCCAGCAGCCTAATAGCGGGGAAATACAATGAGCAGTTCTTC.

This chain uses TRBV30 with TRBJ1-4; 10 bases agree with TRBD1. CDR3 size: 16 residues. CDR1 and CDR2 (germline): GTSNPN, SVGIG (reference sequence). With 1 base clipped from V and 4 bases from J, the junction kept 6 bases outside the gene matches. The CDR3 nucleotides read TGTGCCTGGAGTGCCGGGACAGGGGCCTATAATGAAAAACTGTTTTTT. It yields the protein CAWSAGTGAYNEKLFF. The variable domain in full, completed from reference TRBV30 and TRBJ1-4, reads SQTIHQWPATLVQPVGSPLSLECTVEGTSNPNLYWYRQAAGRGLQLLFYSVGIGQISSEVPQNLSASRPQDRQFILSSKKLLLSDSGFYLCAWSAGTGAYNEKLFFGSGTQLSVL.

This chain connects TRBV28 to TRBJ2-1, with TRBD1 identical over 9 bases. This CDR3 has 16 residues. V lost 5 bases, J lost 2 bases, and 7 bases stayed unmatched. The germline CDR1 and CDR2 sequences are MDHEN and SYDVKM. The DNA for the CDR3 is TGTGCCAGCAGTCCCCAGGGGGACAGGGCCTACAATGAGCAGTTCTTC. Translated, it gives CASSPQGDRAYNEQFF. Using reference TRBV28 and TRBJ2-1 for the parts outside the CDR3, the full variable domain is DVKVTQSSRYLVKRTGEKVFLECVQDMDHENMFWYRQDPGLGLRLIYFSYDVKMKEKGDIPEGYSVSREKKERFSLILESASTNQTSMYLCASSPQGDRAYNEQFFGPGTRLTVL.

This sequence joins TRBV7-9 and TRBJ1-6; D is undetermined. The length of the CDR3 is 13 residues. V lost 1 base and J lost 9, with 7 bases in between. Germline CDR1 SEHNR, CDR2 FQNEAQ (reference sequence). As DNA, the CDR3 is TGTGCCAGCAGCTTAGACGGGTTTTCACCCCTCCACTTT. Protein: CASSLDGFSPLHF.

V gene TRBV6-6 combines with J gene TRBJ2-7; 7 bases agree with TRBD1. Trimming at V came to 6 bases and at J to 5 bases, leaving 10 bases not matched to a gene. The length of the CDR3 is 14 residues. Germline loops: CDR1 MNHNY, CDR2 SVGAGI (reference sequence). The CDR3 nucleotides are TGTGCCAGCAGAAGACAGGGCCCAGGCGACGAGCAGTACTTC. Translation: CASRRQGPGDEQYF.

This clone was counted only a few times. This chain connects TRBV9 to TRBJ2-7, with a possible D match to TRBD1 (6 bases). V was pared by 3 bases and J by 6 bases, with 19 bases between. Germline values: CDR1 SGDLS, CDR2 YYNGEE. The CDR3 length is 15 residues. The CDR3 DNA is TGTGCCAGCAGCGCTACGACAGGCTCCCTCTCCGAGCAGTACTTC. This translates into CASSATTGSLSEQYF. Combining the CDR3 with reference TRBV9 and TRBJ2-7 gives the whole variable domain DSGVTQTPKHLITATGQRVTLRCSPRSGDLSVYWYQQSLDQGLQFLIQYYNGEERAKGNILERFSAQQFPDLHSELNLSSLELGDSALYFCASSATTGSLSEQYFGPGTRLTVT.

The gene calls are TRBV20-1 and TRBJ2-3, with D hard to call. CDR3 length: 13 residues. Germline CDR1 DFQATT, CDR2 SNEGSKA (reference sequence). V lost 3 bases, J lost 6 bases, and 13 bases lay in between. In nucleotides, the CDR3 is TGCAGTGCTAGTAGAGAAGAGTTGGATACGCAGTATTTT. Protein product: CSASREELDTQYF.

The chain employs TRBV2 and TRBJ2-3, with TRBD2 matching over 11 bases. Looked up from germline, CDR1 is SNHLY and CDR2 is FYNNEI. The junction had 7 bases not matched to a gene; V was cut back by 3 bases and J by 5 bases. The CDR3 loop spans 16 amino acids. DNA of the CDR3: TGTGCCAGCAGTGACGATAGCGGGGGGGGCATAGATACGCAGTATTTT. Translating it yields CASSDDSGGGIDTQYF.

Written as DNA, the CDR3 is TGTGCCAGCAGCTTGGTGGGAGGGATGTGGGGCGGGAGTATAGTAAAGACCCAGTACTTC. Amino acids: CASSLVGGMWGGSIVKTQYF. The genes are TRBV5-5 and TRBJ2-5; 7 bases fit TRBD2. The CDR3 is made up of 20 amino acids. The germline CDR1 and CDR2 sequences are SGHKS and YYEKEE (reference sequence). V shed 0 bases and J 6 bases; nucleotides not matched to a gene: 23.

V usage is TRBV10-1 and J usage is TRBJ2-3; TRBD2 agrees at 9 bases. CDR1 is WNHNN, CDR2 SYGVQD, per germline (reference sequence). The ends lost 4 bases at V and 4 bases at J; junction bases unmatched: 3. The CDR3 has 14 amino acids. In DNA form, the CDR3 reads TGCGCCAGCAGTGGGACTAGCGTATCAGATACGCAGTATTTT. As protein: CASSGTSVSDTQYF.

This clone was seen a handful of times. The rearrangement links TRBV27 to TRBJ1-5; the match to TRBD1 covers 11 bases. V trimming: 5 bases; J trimming: 5 bases; junction bases outside the gene matches: 5. The germline V gene encodes CDR1 MNHEY and CDR2 SMNVEV (reference sequence). CDR3 length: 15 amino acids. The CDR3 bases are TGTGCCAGCAGTGGCGGACAGGGGGCGTATCAGCCCCAGCATTTT. This codes for CASSGGQGAYQPQHF.

The CDR3: CASRDRERTGELFF. CDR3 DNA sequence: TGTGCCAGCAGGGACAGGGAGAGAACCGGGGAGCTGTTTTTT. This chain connects TRBV6-5 to TRBJ2-2, with 8 nucleotides matching TRBD1. The V and J ends lost 6 bases and 5 bases, in that order; junction bases with no gene match: 5. The CDR3 contains 14 residues. Germline V gene sequence: CDR1 MNHEY, CDR2 SVGAGI.

The chain employs TRBV2 and TRBJ2-1, with a weak D call TRBD1 (5 bases). This CDR3 is 14 amino acids long. Trimming pared 7 bases from V and 6 bases from J, leaving 16 bases between. The germline V gene has CDR1 SNHLY and CDR2 FYNNEI. The CDR3 DNA follows: TGTGCCAGCACCCCTGGTACAGGCTTCAATGAGCAGTTCTTC. It yields the protein CASTPGTGFNEQFF.

The chain carries TRBV7-9 and TRBJ1-5, with a weak D call TRBD1 (6 bases). CDR3 length equals 16 residues. V gave up 5 bases and J gave up 4 bases, with 18 bases separating them. The germline gives CDR1 SEHNR, CDR2 FQNEAQ (reference sequence). The CDR3 region is CASSLYRVGRNQPQHF. The CDR3 DNA follows: TGTGCCAGCAGCCTATACAGGGTTGGTCGAAATCAGCCCCAGCATTTT. The variable domain in full, completed from reference TRBV7-9 and TRBJ1-5, reads DTGVSQNPRHKITKRGQNVTFRCDPISEHNRLYWYRQTLGQGPEFLTYFQNEAQLEKSRLLSDRFSAERPKGSFSTLEIQRTEQGDSAMYLCASSLYRVGRNQPQHFGDGTRLSIL.

This clone appeared a few times. The chain combines TRBV5-5 with TRBJ2-6; 10 positions match TRBD1. This CDR3 is 15 amino acids long. The trim removed 4 bases at V and 3 bases at J, leaving 1 base unmatched. CDR1 is SGHKS, CDR2 YYEKEE, per germline (reference sequence). CDR3 nucleotide sequence: TGTGCCAGCAGCGACAGGGGGCTTGGGGCCAACGTCCTGACTTTC. This sequence encodes CASSDRGLGANVLTF.